A selection of T cell receptor beta chains follows, all from one sample in a study of regulatory T cells in long-lasting Graves disease. TCRdb reprocessed the multiplex PCR reads via MiXCR and lists one record per CDR3 protein. Among fewer than 450,000 distinct CDR3 sequences, less than 25% were seen once, and the ten largest hold about a fifth. Material: peripheral blood mononuclear cells (PBMCs), obtained when the disease was refractory, from a patient treated with antithyroid drugs. All receptors derive from a female donor with Graves disease. The CDR3 runs from the conserved cysteine through the conserved F or W. The D gene is left open where the match is weak. The size field is filled for only some rows; it gives once, few, many or a size class.

J | size | V | D | DNA | CDR3
TRBJ2-7 | few | TRBV27 | TRBD2 | TGTGCCAGCAGTTCGGGACTAATCTACGAGCAGTACTTC | CASSSGLIYEQYF
TRBJ1-4 | many | TRBV12-3/TRBV12-4 | . | TGTGCCATCTCACTTGACTATGAAAAACTGTTTTTT | CAISLDYEKLFF
TRBJ1-2 | . | TRBV25-1 | . | TGTGCCAGCAGTGAAGAACTTGGCGAGGCGGTGGGCGGCTACACCTTC | CASSEELGEAVGGYTF
TRBJ1-5 | . | TRBV29-1 | . | TGCAGCGTTCAAACAGTAGATCAGCCCCAGCATTTT | CSVQTVDQPQHF
TRBJ1-6 | . | TRBV6-1 | . | TGTGCCAGCAGACCTACCGTCTTCTTCCGGTCACCCCTCCACTTT | CASRPTVFFRSPLHF
TRBJ2-3 | few | TRBV20-1 | TRBD2 | TGCAGTGCTAGTACCCGGACTAGCGGGAGTGCAGATACGCAGTATTTT | CSASTRTSGSADTQYF
TRBJ2-7 | . | TRBV29-1 | . | TGCAGCGTTGTGGGGGGTGTGGGATACGAGCAGTACTTC | CSVVGGVGYEQYF
TRBJ2-7 | few | TRBV4-3 | . | TGCGCCAGCAGCCAAGATCAGGCTAAGTTGTACTTC | CASSQDQAKLYF
TRBJ2-7 | many | TRBV7-2 | . | TGTGCCAGCAGTCCGACAGCCTCCTACGAGCAGTACTTC | CASSPTASYEQYF
TRBJ2-2 | few | TRBV11-2 | . | TGTGCCAGCAGCTTTAAGTGGAGCGCCGACACCGGGGAGCTGTTTTTT | CASSFKWSADTGELFF
TRBJ1-1 | . | TRBV29-1 | . | TGCAGCGTTGAAAAAGGAGTCCTCATGAACACTGAAGCTTTCTTT | CSVEKGVLMNTEAFF
TRBJ2-7 | . | TRBV19 | . | TGTGCCAGTAGTATGGGGGCAAGGGGTATCAACGAGCAGTACTTC | CASSMGARGINEQYF
TRBJ2-7 | few | TRBV20-1 | . | TGCAGTGCTAGAAGACAGAGGCCCTACGAGCAGTACTTC | CSARRQRPYEQYF
TRBJ2-1 | few | TRBV28 | TRBD2 | TGTGCCAGCAGTTTATTCTTGAGGGAGGGCCGCCAGGACAATGAGCAGTTCTTC | CASSLFLREGRQDNEQFF
TRBJ2-7 | many | TRBV7-2 | . | TGTGCCAGCAGCTTGCCTGGGGGGTACGAGCAGTACTTC | CASSLPGGYEQYF
TRBJ1-1 | many | TRBV28 | . | TGTGCCAGCAGTTTATTTTTGAACACTGAAGCTTTCTTT | CASSLFLNTEAFF
TRBJ1-3 | . | TRBV5-5 | . | TGTGCCAGCAGCCAGCAGGGTGGAGGTGGAAACACCATATATTTT | CASSQQGGGGNTIYF
TRBJ2-5 | . | TRBV10-3 | . | TGTGTCACCTCCCCGGACAAGAGGGAGACCCAGTACTTC | CVTSPDKRETQYF
TRBJ1-5 | many | TRBV5-1 | . | TGCGCCAGCAGCCCCCAGGGTCGGAGCAATCAGCCCCAGCATTTT | CASSPQGRSNQPQHF
TRBJ1-2 | many | TRBV20-1 | TRBD1 | TGCAGTGCTAGGGGACAGGGGGAGTATGGCTACACCTTC | CSARGQGEYGYTF
TRBJ2-3 | . | TRBV5-6 | . | TGTGCCAGCAGCCTCGAGGCCCGGTCGTACACAGATACGCAGTATTTT | CASSLEARSYTDTQYF
TRBJ2-7 | . | TRBV4-1 | . | TGCGCCAGCAGCCAAGAGCCGGGGGTCTCCTACGAGCAGTACTTC | CASSQEPGVSYEQYF
TRBJ2-7 | many | TRBV5-1 | . | TGCGCCAGCAGCCCCTCGACCAACTCCTACGAGCAGTACTTC | CASSPSTNSYEQYF
TRBJ2-5 | . | TRBV10-3 | TRBD2 | TGTGCCATCAGTGCGGAGGGAGGGGCGAAGACCCAGTACTTC | CAISAEGGAKTQYF
TRBJ2-1 | . | TRBV19 | TRBD2 | TGTGCCAGTAGTACTAGCGGGAGGGGAAATGAGCAGTTCTTC | CASSTSGRGNEQFF
TRBJ1-2 | few | TRBV5-1 | TRBD1 | TGCGCCAGTTCACCGGGACAGGTTCACTATGGCTACACCTTC | CASSPGQVHYGYTF
TRBJ2-5 | few | TRBV5-6 | . | TGCGCCAGCAGCCCCGGGTTTGGGGTAGGGGAAGAGACCCAGTACTTC | CASSPGFGVGEETQYF
TRBJ1-5 | many | TRBV6-1 | TRBD1 | TGTGCCAGCAGGGACAGGGGCAATCAGCCCCAGCATTTT | CASRDRGNQPQHF
TRBJ1-1 | many | TRBV11-2 | . | TGTGCCAGCAGCTTTGGGGGGGCCAACACTGAAGCTTTCTTT | CASSFGGANTEAFF
TRBJ2-4 | many | TRBV11-2 | TRBD2 | TGTGCCAGCAGCTTCTCCGGGACTAGCGGGAGAGTCTTC | CASSFSGTSGRVF
TRBJ2-7 | many | TRBV28 | TRBD2 | TGTGCCAGCAGTTTACAAGGCGGGAGCGCCTACGAGCAGTACTTC | CASSLQGGSAYEQYF
TRBJ2-3 | . | TRBV3-2 | . | TGTGCCAGCAGCCGCGGGGGGACTCGGACAGATACGCAGTATTTT | CASSRGGTRTDTQYF
TRBJ1-1 | many | TRBV2 | TRBD1 | TGTGCCAGCAGTGCGACAGGGGTGAACACTGAAGCTTTCTTT | CASSATGVNTEAFF
TRBJ2-7 | few | TRBV5-5 | . | TGTGCCAGCAGCTTGGGCTTTTTAGGTCAGTTAGACGAGCAGTACTTC | CASSLGFLGQLDEQYF
TRBJ1-2 | many | TRBV12-3/TRBV12-4 | . | TGTGCCAGCAGAAAAGTGGGGCGGGACGGCTACACCTTC | CASRKVGRDGYTF
TRBJ1-5 | . | TRBV5-8 | TRBD1 | TGTGCCAGCAGCTTGCTCAGTTGGGGACAGGTCCACCGCCAGCATTTT | CASSLLSWGQVHRQHF
TRBJ2-7 | . | TRBV3-1 | TRBD2 | TGTGCCAGCAGCGACGCTGACAGTATGACTAGCGGGAGTTCCCTCGAGCAGTACTTC | CASSDADSMTSGSSLEQYF
TRBJ1-2 | few | TRBV27 | . | TGTGCCAGCAAAATTCGCGAAAGCTACACCTTC | CASKIRESYTF
TRBJ2-2 | many | TRBV28 | TRBD1 | TGTGCCAGCAGTTCACCAGGGGGAGTTGGGGAGCTGTTTTTT | CASSSPGGVGELFF
TRBJ2-7 | . | TRBV6-1 | TRBD2 | TGTGCCAGCAGTGAAATTGACCTGGGACTAGATTCGTTAGCGTACTTC | CASSEIDLGLDSLAYF
TRBJ2-4 | many | TRBV2 | TRBD1 | TGTGCCAGCAGGCAAACAGGGGACATTCAGTACTTC | CASRQTGDIQYF
TRBJ1-2 | . | TRBV7-2 | . | TGTGCCAGCAGCTTAGTGGCAGCGACCGTGGAAAGCTACACCTTC | CASSLVAATVESYTF
TRBJ1-2 | few | TRBV29-1 | TRBD1 | TGCAGCGTTGGATTAACCCGACAGGGGGTCTATGGCTACACCTTC | CSVGLTRQGVYGYTF
TRBJ1-5 | many | TRBV12-3/TRBV12-4 | . | TGTGCCAGCAGTCGGGTCAATCAGCCCCAGCATTTT | CASSRVNQPQHF
TRBJ1-3 | . | TRBV3-1 | . | TGTGCCAGCAGCCAGGCTGGAACTGGAAACACCATATATTTT | CASSQAGTGNTIYF
TRBJ2-7 | many | TRBV20-1 | . | TGCAGTGCGGTCTCAGACACCTACGAGCAGTACTTC | CSAVSDTYEQYF
TRBJ1-1 | few | TRBV27 | TRBD1 | TGTGCCAGCAAGGTCGCAGGGGGTTACACTGAAGCTTTCTTT | CASKVAGGYTEAFF
TRBJ2-7 | many | TRBV20-1 | TRBD2 | TGCAGTGGGGGGGCTAGCGGGAGTGTCAGGCAGTACTTC | CSGGASGSVRQYF
TRBJ2-2 | few | TRBV6-5 | . | TGTGCCAGCAGTTCGGACAGCACCGGGGAGCTGTTTTTT | CASSSDSTGELFF
TRBJ2-7 | many | TRBV11-2 | TRBD1 | TGTGCCAGCAGACTTACAGGGGGTCAGGAGCAGTACTTC | CASRLTGGQEQYF
TRBJ1-1 | many | TRBV7-9 | TRBD1 | TGTGCCAGCAGCTTAAGGGGACAGACGAACACTGAAGCTTTCTTT | CASSLRGQTNTEAFF
TRBJ1-5 | many | TRBV28 | . | TGTGCCAGCAGCTCGCCACAGGGAATTGGCAATCAGCCCCAGCATTTT | CASSSPQGIGNQPQHF
TRBJ1-6 | few | TRBV5-1 | . | TGCGCCAGCAGCCTGCGGACTGATTCACCCCTCCACTTT | CASSLRTDSPLHF
TRBJ1-5 | many | TRBV12-3/TRBV12-4 | TRBD1 | TGTGCCAGCAGTCCCGACAGGGGCGCAAATCAGCCCCAGCATTTT | CASSPDRGANQPQHF
TRBJ1-1 | . | TRBV27 | TRBD1 | TGTGCCAGCAGGGCCGGACAGGGGTCCACTGAAGCTTTCTTT | CASRAGQGSTEAFF
TRBJ1-5 | . | TRBV19 | TRBD1 | TGTGCCAGTAGCCGAAGACCGGTGACAGGGGGCAACAATCAGCCCCAGCATTTT | CASSRRPVTGGNNQPQHF
TRBJ1-2 | many | TRBV28 | TRBD1 | TGTGCCAGCAGTTTAATGGGACAGGGAATCGGGTACACCTTC | CASSLMGQGIGYTF
TRBJ1-1 | . | TRBV7-2 | . | . | CASSLVGQGASIVFF
TRBJ1-1 | many | TRBV2 | . | TGTGCCAGCAGTGGTGAGGGGCGCTGGACTGAAGCTTTCTTT | CASSGEGRWTEAFF